These 18 T cell receptor beta chains came from one sample sequenced in a study of blood T cells in healthy people across ages. Next came a second PCR, run for about 6 to 12 cycles, which used a sample-barcoded 5' primer along with a J-beta primer mix. Each CDR3 protein is one row after TCRdb ran MiXCR on the 5' RACE reads. The table shows 850,000 to 1,000,000 distinct CDR3 sequences, with around 49% occurring only once. Sequenced sample: blood. All receptors come from a man aged 25-40 years in good health.

The rearrangement uses TRBV27 and TRBJ2-2; D is possibly TRBD2 (5 bases). Germline V lookup: CDR1 MNHEY, CDR2 SMNVEV (reference sequence). V lost 4 bases to trimming and J lost 4 bases, with 13 bases between them. This CDR3 has 15 amino acids. The CDR3 DNA sequence: TGTGCCAGCAGTTCCCTCCAGGAGGCCACCGGGGAGCTGTTTTTT. Residues: CASSSLQEATGELFF.

The chain couples TRBV5-1 to TRBJ1-2, with TRBD1 identical over 9 bases. Germline V gene sequence: CDR1 SGHRS, CDR2 YFSETQ. This CDR3 is built from 14 residues. The ends lost 7 bases at V and 2 bases at J; junction bases unmatched: 6. The CDR3 region is CASDRTGENYGYTF. Written as DNA, the CDR3 is TGCGCCAGCGACCGGACAGGGGAAAACTATGGCTACACCTTC.

This chain joins TRBV6-6 and TRBJ2-1; D uncertain. This CDR3 is built from 15 residues. CDR1 MNHNY and CDR2 SVGAGI come from the germline V gene (reference sequence). V was shortened by 2 bases and J by 3 bases, with 11 bases between the two germline ends. The CDR3 loop is CASSYGAGDYNEQFF. In DNA, the CDR3 is TGTGCCAGCAGTTACGGAGCAGGAGACTACAATGAGCAGTTCTTC.

The V gene is TRBV20-1, the J gene TRBJ1-5; TRBD1 might be the D (5 bases). Germline lookup yields CDR1 DFQATT and CDR2 SNEGSKA (reference sequence). The CDR3 contains 14 residues. V gave up 6 bases and J gave up 0 bases, with 12 bases separating them. This CDR3 is CSASDSHSNQPQHF. CDR3 DNA sequence: TGCAGTGCCTCAGACAGCCATAGCAATCAGCCCCAGCATTTT.

The chain carries TRBV15 and TRBJ2-3; D is ambiguous. CDR1 and CDR2 (germline): LNHNV, YYDKDF (reference sequence). V shed 3 bases and J shed 3 bases, with 7 bases lying between them. The CDR3 extends over 13 amino acids. The CDR3 reads CATSSGRTDTQYF. CDR3 nucleotide sequence: TGTGCCACCAGCAGCGGCAGGACAGATACGCAGTATTTT. Using reference TRBV15 and TRBJ2-3 for the parts outside the CDR3, the full variable domain is DAMVIQNPRYQVTQFGKPVTLSCSQTLNHNVMYWYQQKSSQAPKLLFHYYDKDFNNEADTPDNFQSRRPNTSFCFLDIRSPGLGDTAMYLCATSSGRTDTQYFGPGTRLTVL.

V gene TRBV4-1 combines with J gene TRBJ2-7; TRBD1 aligns across 8 bases. This CDR3 region has 17 residues. Germline lookup yields CDR1 MGHRA and CDR2 YSYEKL. The V and J ends lost 0 bases and 4 bases, in that order; junction bases with no gene match: 11. The CDR3 sequence: CASSQDPSGTGKYEQYF. For the CDR3, the DNA is TGCGCCAGCAGCCAAGATCCTTCCGGGACAGGAAAGTACGAGCAGTACTTC.

This chain uses TRBV4-1 with TRBJ2-7; 8 bases map to TRBD2. Trimming at V came to 4 bases and at J to 1 base, leaving 12 bases not matched to a gene. CDR1 is MGHRA, CDR2 YSYEKL, per germline. The CDR3 sequence is 17 residues long. DNA of the CDR3: TGCGCCAGCAGCCTCGCACCCCCGACTAGCGAATCCTACGAGCAGTACTTC. Translation: CASSLAPPTSESYEQYF.

V gene TRBV20-1 combines with J gene TRBJ2-3; TRBD2 might be the D (6 bases). Germline V gives CDR1 DFQATT, CDR2 SNEGSKA (reference sequence). Trimming stripped 4 bases from V and 0 bases from J, with 17 bases between. The CDR3 has 16 residues. The CDR3: CSATPLAGRSTDTQYF. CDR3 in DNA: TGCAGTGCTACCCCTCTGGCGGGGCGTAGCACAGATACGCAGTATTTT.

J is TRBJ1-1 and V is TRBV5-1; TRBD1 matches 8 bases. The CDR3 is 14 residues long. Germline V gives CDR1 SGHRS, CDR2 YFSETQ. V gave up 4 bases and J gave up 4 bases; unmatched junction bases: 6. CDR3 protein: CASSPGTGATEAFF. In DNA, the CDR3 is TGCGCCAGCAGCCCGGGGACAGGCGCCACTGAAGCTTTCTTT.

This clonotype was seen ten or more times. The chain combines TRBV7-2 with TRBJ2-3; TRBD2 might be the D (5 bases). CDR1 SGHTA and CDR2 FQGNSA come from the germline V gene. CDR3 size: 11 residues. V was pared by 5 bases and J by 6 bases, with 6 bases between. The CDR3 nucleotides read TGTGCCAGCAGCCGCGGGGATACGCAGTATTTT. Its protein product is CASSRGDTQYF.

This clonotype was found a few times. The chain combines TRBV10-3 with TRBJ2-7; 9 bases match TRBD1. CDR1 ENHRY and CDR2 SYGVKD come from the germline V gene. This CDR3 region has 13 residues. V shed 10 bases, J shed 6 bases, and the junction held 10 bases outside the gene matches. CDR3 residues: CASTQGAVGEQYF. CDR3 nucleotides: TGTGCCAGTACACAGGGGGCTGTCGGCGAGCAGTACTTC.

The chain combines TRBV20-1 with TRBJ2-3; no definite D call. The V and J ends lost 0 bases and 5 bases respectively, with 21 bases between them. Germline assignment: CDR1 DFQATT and CDR2 SNEGSKA (reference sequence). This CDR3 comprises 17 residues. DNA of the CDR3: TGCAGTGCTAGAGACCCGACAACCCCCAATCACGGAGATACGCAGTATTTT. Translated, it gives CSARDPTTPNHGDTQYF.

This clonotype was detected only a few times. The rearrangement joins TRBV4-1 to TRBJ1-2, with D maybe TRBD1 (6 bases). The CDR3 extends over 15 amino acids. Germline CDR1 MGHRA, CDR2 YSYEKL. Between the trimmed V and J ends, which lost 0 bases and 4 bases, there was a span of 12 bases. As DNA, the CDR3 is TGCGCCAGCAGCCAAGAAAGCGGACAGCTCTATGGCTACACCTTC. It translates to CASSQESGQLYGYTF.

CDR3 protein: CASSGGDDNSPLHF. The CDR3 DNA follows: TGTGCCAGCAGCGGGGGCGATGATAATTCACCCCTCCACTTT. This chain connects TRBV6-5 to TRBJ1-6, with a weak D call TRBD1 (6 bases). The germline gives CDR1 MNHEY, CDR2 SVGAGI. This CDR3 spans 14 amino acids. Trimming pared 6 bases from V and 5 bases from J, leaving 11 bases between.

The chain has TRBV5-5 and TRBJ1-2, with a possible D match to TRBD1 (6 bases). With 2 bases removed from V and 4 bases from J, the gap between germline ends came to 9 bases. Germline lookup yields CDR1 SGHKS and CDR2 YYEKEE (reference sequence). The CDR3 runs to 13 residues. The CDR3 is CASSFGGSYGYTF. The CDR3 DNA reads TGTGCCAGCAGCTTTGGGGGCAGCTATGGCTACACCTTC.

This chain links TRBV29-1 with TRBJ2-7, with 7 positions matching TRBD1. The CDR3 loop spans 14 amino acids. J gave up 0 bases and V 7 bases, and 9 bases lay outside the gene matches. The germline CDR1 and CDR2 sequences are SQVTM and ANQGSEA. The CDR3 reads CSGTAGGNSYEQYF. In DNA, the CDR3 is TGCAGCGGAACGGCAGGGGGTAACTCCTACGAGCAGTACTTC.

The chain carries TRBV20-1 and TRBJ1-1; D is possibly TRBD1 (6 bases). This CDR3 region has 13 residues. The V end lost 3 bases, the J end lost 5 bases, and 13 bases lay between the germline ends. Looked up from germline, CDR1 is DFQATT and CDR2 is SNEGSKA (reference sequence). In DNA, the CDR3 is TGCAGTGCTAGGCCGGGGGCGTCGACTGAAGCTTTCTTT. Encoded protein: CSARPGASTEAFF.

The V call is TRBV12-3 or TRBV12-4, the J call TRBJ1-5; D is perhaps TRBD1 (6 bases). The V and J ends lost 2 bases and 6 bases respectively, with 14 bases between them. The CDR3 contains 15 residues. The CDR3, as DNA: TGTGCCAGCAGTTTAAGGGGGGGGACGGGTCAGCCCCAGCATTTT. Residues: CASSLRGGTGQPQHF.